Below, 28 T cell receptor beta chains from the same sample are listed, as sequenced in a study of blood T cells in healthy people across ages. A second PCR of 7 to 11 cycles used a sample-barcoded 5' primer and a J-beta primer mix. TCRdb reprocessed the 5' RACE reads with MiXCR, giving one entry per CDR3 protein. The sample gives 580,000 or so distinct CDR3 sequences, more than 45% of which show up once; about 22% is in the top ten. The specimen was blood. The receptors here all came from a man older than 75 in good health.

In this sample, this clonotype turned up a few times. This rearrangement joins TRBV10-3 to TRBJ2-1; 7 nucleotides match TRBD2. This CDR3 region has 14 residues. CDR1 is ENHRY, CDR2 SYGVKD, per germline. V was clipped by 1 base and J by 9 bases; unmatched bases: 6. The CDR3 spells CAISEFRTSFEQFF. The CDR3 bases are TGTGCCATCAGTGAGTTTAGGACTAGTTTTGAGCAGTTCTTC.

V gene TRBV9 combines with J gene TRBJ2-3; D is unclear. The CDR3 has 14 residues. V dropped 0 bases and J dropped 4 bases, with 9 bases sitting between them. CDR1 and CDR2 (germline): SGDLS, YYNGEE. CDR3 in DNA: TGTGCCAGCAGCGTAGGATTAGTGGCAGATACGCAGTATTTT. Its protein is CASSVGLVADTQYF.

The genes are TRBV7-2 and TRBJ2-7; 10 nucleotides match TRBD1. Germline assignment: CDR1 SGHTA and CDR2 FQGNSA. The junction had 9 bases not matched to a gene; V was cut back by 6 bases and J by 1 base. This CDR3 region has 16 residues. CDR3: CASSSRQGARSYEQYF. CDR3 DNA sequence: TGTGCCAGCAGTTCCAGACAGGGGGCAAGGTCCTACGAGCAGTACTTC.

This clonotype was detected only a few times. The V gene is TRBV21-1, the J gene TRBJ2-7; the table's D gene call, TRBD1, was not cross checked with the DNA. TRBV21-1 is annotated as a pseudogene. This CDR3 spans 15 amino acids. CDR3 region: CASSKEGGLGEEQYF. The CDR3 region has the DNA TGTGCCAGCAGCAAAGAGGGGGGTCTTGGGGAGGAGCAGTACTTC.

This chain joins TRBV6-2 or TRBV6-3 and TRBJ2-1; TRBD2 agrees at 10 bases. This CDR3 comprises 14 residues. Germline CDR1 MNHEY, CDR2 SVGEGT. J gave up 5 bases and V 7 bases, and 5 bases lay outside the gene matches. The CDR3 region has the DNA TGTGCCAGCAAAAGCGGACTAGCGGACAATGAGCAGTTCTTC. This translates into CASKSGLADNEQFF.

The V and J genes are TRBV5-1 and TRBJ2-2; D unclear. Deletions cut 0 bases from V and 7 bases from J, with 13 bases between. The CDR3 loop spans 15 amino acids. In germline, CDR1 is SGHRS, CDR2 YFSETQ. The CDR3, as DNA: TGCGCCAGCAGCTTGGTGCAGGACGGTAGCGGGGAGCTGTTTTTT. Its translation: CASSLVQDGSGELFF.

The chain joins TRBV5-1 to TRBJ2-2; 8 bases match TRBD1. Germline CDR1 and CDR2: SGHRS and YFSETQ. Trimming removed 4 bases from V and 7 bases from J; junction bases left unmatched: 9. The CDR3 consists of 15 residues. In DNA, the CDR3 is TGCGCCAGCAGCGCGGGACAGGCATACGGCGGGGAGCTGTTTTTT. Amino acid sequence: CASSAGQAYGGELFF. Full variable domain (outside the CDR3, taken from reference TRBV5-1 and TRBJ2-2): KAGVTQTPRYLIKTRGQQVTLSCSPISGHRSVSWYQQTPGQGLQFLFEYFSETQRNKGNFPGRFSGRQFSNSRSEMNVSTLELGDSALYLCASSAGQAYGGELFFGEGSRLTVL.

The rearrangement links TRBV4-3 to TRBJ2-3; a possible D gene is TRBD1 (5 bases). In germline, CDR1 is LGHNA, CDR2 YSLEER. The V and J ends lost 0 bases and 2 bases respectively, with 27 bases between them. This CDR3 is built from 21 residues. CDR3 residues: CASSQEFSTGGTLGPTDTQYF. The DNA of the CDR3 is TGCGCCAGCAGCCAAGAATTCTCAACAGGCGGCACGTTGGGTCCCACAGATACGCAGTATTTT.

A few counts support this clonotype. The V and J genes are TRBV9 and TRBJ1-5; D gene uncertain. Germline V CDR1 and CDR2: SGDLS, YYNGEE. The CDR3 has 13 residues. V lost 4 bases, J lost 7 bases, and 12 bases lay in between. The CDR3 region is CASSPQVGQPQHF. DNA of the CDR3: TGTGCCAGCAGCCCTCAGGTGGGCCAGCCCCAGCATTTT.

This sequence joins TRBV7-2 and TRBJ1-1; D is ambiguous. Trimming cost V 10 bases and J 2 bases, with 23 bases left between them. The CDR3 is 16 amino acids. Germline-derived CDR1 and CDR2 are SGHTA and FQGNSA. The CDR3 DNA sequence: TGTGCCACCATCCGAGACGCCGCTGGTAGCAACACTGAAGCTTTCTTT. Its translation: CATIRDAAGSNTEAFF.

As for this clonotype: This may be a read error: a much more frequent sequence differs by one nucleotide. The V call is TRBV25-1, the J call TRBJ2-1; unclear D gene. This CDR3 is 12 amino acids long. Germline CDR1 is MGHDK and CDR2 is SYGVNS. Trimming cost V 3 bases and J 4 bases, with 4 bases left between them. The DNA for the CDR3 is TGTGCCAGCAGTGACCCTTACAATGAGCAGTTCTTC. Translation gives CASSDPYNEQFF.

This clonotype has a handful of counts. V gene TRBV6-5 combines with J gene TRBJ2-5; TRBD2 agrees at 7 bases. The J call may be wrong; the DNA end is better matched by TRBJ2-7. CDR3 size: 13 residues. Per germline, CDR1 MNHEY and CDR2 SVGAGI. As DNA, the CDR3 is TGTGCCAGCAGTGACTTGGGGGGGTACGAGCAGTACTTC. Residues: CASSDLGGYEQYF.

Many counts were recorded for this clonotype. This chain joins TRBV6-5 and TRBJ2-1, with 11 bases fitting TRBD2. From germline, CDR1 is MNHEY and CDR2 SVGAGI. The CDR3 is 18 amino acids. The V gene end was trimmed by 6 bases and the J gene end by 0 bases; junction bases not matched to a gene: 10. The CDR3 DNA reads as TGTGCCAGCAGCCGCGGGACTAGCGGAGGCCGCTCCTACAATGAGCAGTTCTTC. Protein: CASSRGTSGGRSYNEQFF.

The J gene is TRBJ2-4, the V gene TRBV6-5, with TRBD1 identical over 7 bases. V gave up 2 bases and J gave up 3 bases; unmatched junction bases: 13. The CDR3 length is 18 residues. Germline values: CDR1 MNHEY, CDR2 SVGAGI. For the CDR3, the DNA is TGTGCCAGCAGTTACGCTCCTACCGGGACAGAGAACAAAAACATTCAGTACTTC. It yields the protein CASSYAPTGTENKNIQYF.

V and J are TRBV11-2 and TRBJ2-3; maybe TRBD1 (5 bases). Per the germline V gene, CDR1 is SGHAT and CDR2 is FQNNGV. The CDR3 is 14 amino acids. The V end lost 3 bases, the J end lost 6 bases, and 13 bases lay between the germline ends. CDR3 protein: CASSFQGRIDTQYF. CDR3 bases: TGTGCCAGCAGCTTTCAGGGCAGAATCGATACGCAGTATTTT.

This clonotype was observed a handful of times. The V gene is TRBV7-6, the J gene TRBJ2-2; 7 bases are shared with TRBD1. V lost 1 base and J lost 6; bases outside the gene matches: 5. The length of the CDR3 is 15 residues. Germline V CDR1 and CDR2: SGHVS, FNYEAQ. CDR3 sequence (DNA): TGTGCCAGCAGCTTAGGTCCGACAGGGTCCGGGGAGCTGTTTTTT. Amino acids: CASSLGPTGSGELFF.

Only a few counts were recorded for this clonotype. The chain couples TRBV7-8 to TRBJ2-5; 14 positions match TRBD2. The junction had 6 bases not matched to a gene; V was cut back by 1 base and J by 2 bases. Looked up from germline, CDR1 is SGHVS and CDR2 is FQNEAQ. The CDR3 sequence is 18 residues long. The CDR3 loop is CASSLDRLAGGGQETQYF. DNA of the CDR3: TGTGCCAGCAGCTTAGACCGACTAGCGGGAGGGGGACAAGAGACCCAGTACTTC.

The V gene is TRBV3-1, the J gene TRBJ1-2; no definite D call. Germline values: CDR1 LGHDT, CDR2 YNNKEL (reference sequence). This CDR3 is 13 amino acids long. Trimming shortened V by 6 bases and J by 1 base, and 9 bases separated the two germline ends. CDR3 loop: CASSMDLNYGYTF. CDR3 DNA sequence: TGTGCCAGCAGTATGGACCTTAACTATGGCTACACCTTC.

This clonotype has a handful of counts. This chain uses TRBV20-1 with TRBJ2-7; 11 bases align to TRBD2. J gave up 0 bases and V 5 bases, and 3 bases lay outside the gene matches. This CDR3 contains 14 residues. The germline V gene has CDR1 DFQATT and CDR2 SNEGSKA (reference sequence). In DNA form, the CDR3 reads TGCAGTGCTGCGGGACTAGCGGTCTCCTACGAGCAGTACTTC. Translating it yields CSAAGLAVSYEQYF.

The V gene is TRBV7-9, the J gene TRBJ2-7; D is perhaps TRBD1 (6 bases). The V end lost 1 base, the J end lost 0 bases, and 13 bases lay between the germline ends. Germline CDR1 is SEHNR and CDR2 is FQNEAQ (reference sequence). This CDR3 region has 16 residues. CDR3 nucleotides: TGTGCCAGCAGCTTAGGTGGGGGCGACGTCTCCTACGAGCAGTACTTC. It codes for CASSLGGGDVSYEQYF.

The V call is TRBV12-3 or TRBV12-4, the J call TRBJ1-1; D remains ambiguous. The CDR3 is 15 amino acids. V lost 7 bases and J lost 0, with 15 bases in between. The CDR3 coding sequence is TGTGCCAGCAAACCCGGGATTGTTATGAACACTGAAGCTTTCTTT. Translation gives CASKPGIVMNTEAFF.

The chain carries TRBV20-1 and TRBJ2-1, with D possibly matching TRBD2 (5 bases). V lost 7 bases and J 9 bases, leaving 16 bases between the germline ends. Germline V gives CDR1 DFQATT, CDR2 SNEGSKA (reference sequence). The CDR3 has 12 residues. Here the CDR3 reads CSDKRQATEQFF. The DNA for the CDR3 is TGCAGTGATAAGCGGCAGGCGACTGAGCAGTTCTTC.

The genes are TRBV7-9 and TRBJ2-7; 8 nucleotides match TRBD1. Germline V gives CDR1 SEHNR, CDR2 FQNEAQ (reference sequence). Losses at the gene ends were 3 bases for V and 5 bases for J; bases not matched to a gene: 9. The CDR3 has 15 residues. This CDR3 is CASSFAQGAQNEQYF. CDR3 sequence (DNA): TGTGCCAGCAGCTTCGCCCAGGGGGCCCAAAACGAGCAGTACTTC.

The chain couples TRBV7-2 to TRBJ2-5; tentative D call: TRBD2 (5 bases). The V end lost 5 bases, the J end lost 2 bases, and 12 bases lay between the germline ends. The CDR3 sequence is 14 residues long. CDR1 and CDR2 (germline): SGHTA, FQGNSA. The CDR3 DNA sequence: TGTGCCAGCAGCCCTGCGAGGGCACAAGAGACCCAGTACTTC. Translation: CASSPARAQETQYF.

This clonotype was observed at least ten times. This sequence joins TRBV6-5 and TRBJ1-1; D is undetermined. Germline values: CDR1 MNHEY, CDR2 SVGAGI. Trimming cost V 5 bases and J 1 base, with 14 bases left between them. The CDR3 is 15 amino acids. The CDR3: CASSGLFGGNTEAFF. The CDR3, as DNA: TGTGCCAGCAGTGGTCTTTTTGGTGGGAACACTGAAGCTTTCTTT.

This clonotype has ten or more counts. The chain has TRBV24-1 and TRBJ2-1; no firm D call. CDR3 size: 13 residues. Trimming took 4 bases from V and 0 from J, leaving 3 bases between them. Germline CDR1 KGHDR, CDR2 SFDVKD. The CDR3 DNA reads as TGTGCCACCAGTGACAGCTCCTACAATGAGCAGTTCTTC. This encodes CATSDSSYNEQFF.

At least ten counts were recorded for this clonotype. This chain joins TRBV6-6 and TRBJ1-5; 9 bases line up with TRBD1. The length of the CDR3 is 13 residues. The V and J ends lost 9 bases and 7 bases, in that order; junction bases with no gene match: 7. The germline V gene encodes CDR1 MNHNY and CDR2 SVGAGI (reference sequence). CDR3 in DNA: TGTGCCAGTGGGACAGGGTTTATGCAGCCCCAGCATTTT. It codes for CASGTGFMQPQHF.

In the case of this clonotype: The junction departs from the called germline gene at one end, perhaps through a read error. The chain employs TRBV30 and TRBJ1-1; TRBD1 might be the D (5 bases). CDR3 length: 11 amino acids. Germline assignment: CDR1 GTSNPN and CDR2 SVGIG (reference sequence). The CDR3 DNA reads TGTGCCGGGAGTGGCGGGGGTGAAGCTTTCTTT. This translates into CAGSGGGEAFF.